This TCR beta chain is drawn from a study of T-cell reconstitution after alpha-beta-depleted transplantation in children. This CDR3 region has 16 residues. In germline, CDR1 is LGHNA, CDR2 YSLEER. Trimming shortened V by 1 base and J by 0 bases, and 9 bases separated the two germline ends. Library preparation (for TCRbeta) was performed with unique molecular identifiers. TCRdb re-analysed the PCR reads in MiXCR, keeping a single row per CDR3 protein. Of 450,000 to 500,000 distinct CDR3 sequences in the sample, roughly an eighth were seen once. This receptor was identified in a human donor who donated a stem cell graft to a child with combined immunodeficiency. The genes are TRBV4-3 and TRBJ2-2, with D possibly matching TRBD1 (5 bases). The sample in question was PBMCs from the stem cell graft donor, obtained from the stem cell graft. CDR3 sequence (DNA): TGCGCCAGCAGCCAAGGGGCAGGGTCGAACACCGGGGAGCTGTTTTTT. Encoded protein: CASSQGAGSNTGELFF.